The rows below give T cell receptor beta chains drawn from one sample of a study of beta chain features in type 1 diabetes. Produced via immunoSEQ multiplex PCR; TCRdb's table is partial and in-frame only. The table lists more than 150,000 clones, 10% to 15% of them singletons, with roughly 0.56% in the top ten. Input material: central memory CD4+ T cells from blood. The receptors shown here come from a young woman in good health. CDR3s include the opening cysteine and the closing phenylalanine or tryptophan. D genes are given only for firm matches.

TRBJ2-3 | 16 | TRBD2 | TRBV4-2 | CASSQEDSGRGDTQYF
TRBJ1-5 | 17 | - | TRBV18 | CASSPPRSGGSNQPQHF
TRBJ2-5 | 16 | - | TRBV29-1 | CGTTRDTHEKKETQYF
TRBJ2-1 | 15 | TRBD2 | TRBV27 | CASSLFSGSPNEQFF
TRBJ2-1 | 14 | - | TRBV5-4 | CASSVSGVYNEQFF
TRBJ1-5 | 14 | - | TRBV28 | CASSLWRGNQPQHF
TRBJ2-2 | 15 | - | TRBV25-1 | CASSRGRQVTGELFF
TRBJ1-5 | 14 | - | TRBV30 | CAWSVSTGGQPQHF
TRBJ2-7 | 14 | TRBD1 | TRBV5-4 | CASSLGQGNLGQYF
TRBJ1-1 | 14 | - | TRBV30 | CAWSKGARVTEAFF
TRBJ2-2 | 15 | TRBD2 | TRBV27 | CASSRLLRGTGELFF
TRBJ1-1 | 12 | - | TRBV18 | CASSLRGFEAFF
TRBJ2-3 | 12 | TRBD2 | TRBV7-9 | CASGGGPNTQYF
TRBJ2-1 | 18 | - | TRBV9 | CASSHSTSGLSSYNEQFF
TRBJ2-1 | 13 | TRBD1 | TRBV7-9 | CASSSGGQGKQFF
TRBJ2-7 | 17 | TRBD2 | TRBV7-9 | CASSFGRGSGTSYEQYF
TRBJ2-5 | 14 | - | TRBV5-6 | CASSFGRGQETQYF
TRBJ2-5 | 17 | TRBD2 | TRBV5-1 | CASSLEPSGRGEETQYF
TRBJ2-3 | 15 | TRBD1 | TRBV5-4 | CASSLAQGRTDTQYF
TRBJ1-2 | 15 | - | TRBV7-2 | CASSLGTPGFYGYTF
TRBJ1-1 | 13 | - | TRBV9 | CASSVGQGTEAFF
TRBJ1-3 | 16 | - | TRBV6-5 | CASSYQPQGFGNTIYF
TRBJ1-4 | 15 | TRBD1 | TRBV7-6 | CASSLGDSYYEKLFF